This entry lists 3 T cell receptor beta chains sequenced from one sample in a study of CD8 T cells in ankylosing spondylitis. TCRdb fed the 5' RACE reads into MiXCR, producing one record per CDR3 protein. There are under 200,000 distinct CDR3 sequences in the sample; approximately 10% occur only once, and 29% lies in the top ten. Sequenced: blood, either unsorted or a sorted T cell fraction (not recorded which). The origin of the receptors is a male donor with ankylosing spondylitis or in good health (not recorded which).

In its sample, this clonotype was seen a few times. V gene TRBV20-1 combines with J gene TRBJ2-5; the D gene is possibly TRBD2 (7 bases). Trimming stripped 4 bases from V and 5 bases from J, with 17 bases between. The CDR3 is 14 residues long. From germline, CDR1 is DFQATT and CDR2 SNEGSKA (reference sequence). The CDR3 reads CSAMGPGEGETQYF. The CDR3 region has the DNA TGCAGTGCTATGGGTCCAGGGGAGGGGGAGACCCAGTACTTC.

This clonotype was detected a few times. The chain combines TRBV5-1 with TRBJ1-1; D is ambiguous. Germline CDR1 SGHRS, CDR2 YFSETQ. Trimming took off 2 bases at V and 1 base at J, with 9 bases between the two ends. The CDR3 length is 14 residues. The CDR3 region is CASSFGTPNTEAFF. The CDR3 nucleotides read TGCGCCAGCAGCTTTGGAACACCGAACACTGAAGCTTTCTTT. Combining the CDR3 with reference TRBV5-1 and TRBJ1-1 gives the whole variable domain KAGVTQTPRYLIKTRGQQVTLSCSPISGHRSVSWYQQTPGQGLQFLFEYFSETQRNKGNFPGRFSGRQFSNSRSEMNVSTLELGDSALYLCASSFGTPNTEAFFGQGTRLTVV.

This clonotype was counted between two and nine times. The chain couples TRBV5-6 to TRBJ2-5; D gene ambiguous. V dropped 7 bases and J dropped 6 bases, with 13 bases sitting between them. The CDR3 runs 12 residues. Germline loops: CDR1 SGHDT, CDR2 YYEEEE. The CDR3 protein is CASSPRMQTQYF. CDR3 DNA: TGTGCCAGCTCGCCTCGGATGCAGACCCAGTACTTC.